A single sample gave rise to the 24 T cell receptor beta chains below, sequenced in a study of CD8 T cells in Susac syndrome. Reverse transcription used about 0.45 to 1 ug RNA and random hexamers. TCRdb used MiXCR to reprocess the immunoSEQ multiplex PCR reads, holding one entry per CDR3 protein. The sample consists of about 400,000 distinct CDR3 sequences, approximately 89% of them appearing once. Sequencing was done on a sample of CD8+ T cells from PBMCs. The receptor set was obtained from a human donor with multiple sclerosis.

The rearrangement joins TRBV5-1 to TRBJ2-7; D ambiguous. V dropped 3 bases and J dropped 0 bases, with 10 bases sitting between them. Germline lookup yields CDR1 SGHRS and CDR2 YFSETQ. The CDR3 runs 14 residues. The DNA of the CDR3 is TGCGCCAGCAGCTCACCTTCCATCTCCTACGAGCAGTACTTC. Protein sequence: CASSSPSISYEQYF.

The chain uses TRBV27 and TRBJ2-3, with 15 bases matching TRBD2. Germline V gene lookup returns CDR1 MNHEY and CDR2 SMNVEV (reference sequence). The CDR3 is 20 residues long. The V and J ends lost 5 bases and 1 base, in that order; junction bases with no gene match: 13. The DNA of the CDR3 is TGTGCCAGCAGTCCCTCGGGACTAGCGGGAGGCGATGCTGGCACAGATACGCAGTATTTT. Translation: CASSPSGLAGGDAGTDTQYF.

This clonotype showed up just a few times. CDR3 residues: CSALWETQYF. The DNA of the CDR3 is TGCAGCGCCCTATGGGAGACCCAGTACTTC. This chain joins TRBV29-1 and TRBJ2-5; D remains unclear. Germline V CDR1 and CDR2: SQVTM, ANQGSEA. The CDR3 covers 10 residues. With 7 bases removed from V and 5 bases from J, the gap between germline ends came to 8 bases.

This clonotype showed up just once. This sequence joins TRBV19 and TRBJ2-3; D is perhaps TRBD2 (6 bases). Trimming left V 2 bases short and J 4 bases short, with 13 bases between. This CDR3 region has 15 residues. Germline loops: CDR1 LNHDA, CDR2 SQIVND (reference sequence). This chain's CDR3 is CASSIREPLPDTQYF. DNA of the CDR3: TGTGCCAGTAGTATACGGGAGCCCCTCCCAGATACGCAGTATTTT.

The CDR3: CASSLAVTGDHQETQYF. CDR3 DNA: TGTGCCAGCAGCTTGGCCGTGACAGGGGACCACCAAGAGACCCAGTACTTC. This chain uses TRBV7-9 with TRBJ2-5; 8 bases are shared with TRBD1. The CDR3 length is 17 residues. V dropped 3 bases and J dropped 0; count of bases not matched to a gene: 9. Per germline, CDR1 SEHNR and CDR2 FQNEAQ (reference sequence).

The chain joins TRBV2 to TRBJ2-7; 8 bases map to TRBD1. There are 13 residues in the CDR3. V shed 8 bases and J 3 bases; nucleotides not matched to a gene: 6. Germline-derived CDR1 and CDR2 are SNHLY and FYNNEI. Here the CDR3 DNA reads TGTGCCAGCTGGGCAGGGGGCATCTACGAGCAGTACTTC. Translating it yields CASWAGGIYEQYF.

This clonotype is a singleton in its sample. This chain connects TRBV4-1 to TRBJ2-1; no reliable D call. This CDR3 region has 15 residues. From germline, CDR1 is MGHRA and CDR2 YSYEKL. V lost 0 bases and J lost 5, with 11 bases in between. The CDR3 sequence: CASSQDRRLDNEQFF. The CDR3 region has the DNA TGCGCCAGCAGCCAAGACCGGCGGCTTGACAATGAGCAGTTCTTC.

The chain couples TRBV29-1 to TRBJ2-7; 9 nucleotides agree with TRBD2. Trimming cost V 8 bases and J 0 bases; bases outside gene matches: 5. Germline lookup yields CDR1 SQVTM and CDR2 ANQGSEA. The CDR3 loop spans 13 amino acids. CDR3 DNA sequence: TGCAGCATGCGGGGGGGGAGCTCCTACGAGCAGTACTTC. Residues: CSMRGGSSYEQYF.

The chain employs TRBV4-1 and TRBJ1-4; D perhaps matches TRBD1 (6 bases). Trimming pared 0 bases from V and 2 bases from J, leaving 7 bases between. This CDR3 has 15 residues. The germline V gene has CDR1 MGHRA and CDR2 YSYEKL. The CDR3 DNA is TGCGCCAGCAGCCAAGACAGGGGCACTAATGAAAAACTGTTTTTT. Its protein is CASSQDRGTNEKLFF.

CDR3 sequence (DNA): TGTGCCAGCAGTCTCCTCACGGGTGGCACCGGGGAGCTGTTTTTT. As protein: CASSLLTGGTGELFF. The J gene is TRBJ2-2, the V gene TRBV27; D remains unclear. This CDR3 has 15 residues. CDR1 is MNHEY, CDR2 SMNVEV, per germline (reference sequence). V shed 5 bases and J shed 4 bases, with 14 bases lying between them.

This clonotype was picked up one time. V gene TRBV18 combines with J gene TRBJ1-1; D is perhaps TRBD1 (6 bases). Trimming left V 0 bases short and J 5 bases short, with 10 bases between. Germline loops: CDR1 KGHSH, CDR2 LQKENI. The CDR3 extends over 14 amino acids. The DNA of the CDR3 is TGTGCCAGCTCACCACCACAGGGCGAGACTGAAGCTTTCTTT. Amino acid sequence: CASSPPQGETEAFF.

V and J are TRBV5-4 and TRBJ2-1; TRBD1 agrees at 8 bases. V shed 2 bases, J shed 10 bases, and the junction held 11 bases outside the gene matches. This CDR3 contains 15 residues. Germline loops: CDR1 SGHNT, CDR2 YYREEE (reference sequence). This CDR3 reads CASSFVGTGYMEQFF. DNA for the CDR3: TGTGCCAGCAGCTTTGTCGGGACAGGTTATATGGAGCAGTTCTTC.

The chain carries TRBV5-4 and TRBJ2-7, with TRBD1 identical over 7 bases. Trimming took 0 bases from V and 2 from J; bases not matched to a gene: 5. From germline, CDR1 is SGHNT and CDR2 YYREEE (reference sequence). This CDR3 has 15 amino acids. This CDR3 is CASSLDPTGTYEQYF. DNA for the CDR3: TGTGCCAGCAGCTTGGATCCGACAGGGACCTACGAGCAGTACTTC.

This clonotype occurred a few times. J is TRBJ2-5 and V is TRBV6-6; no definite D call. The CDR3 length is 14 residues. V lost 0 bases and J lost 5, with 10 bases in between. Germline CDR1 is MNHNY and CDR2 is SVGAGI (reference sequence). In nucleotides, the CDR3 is TGTGCCAGCAGTTACTCTTCGAAGTCCGAGACCCAGTACTTC. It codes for CASSYSSKSETQYF.

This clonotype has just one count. The CDR3 loop is CASSDPGQGGEQYF. CDR3 coding DNA: TGTGCCAGCAGTGACCCCGGACAGGGGGGAGAGCAGTACTTC. The V and J genes are TRBV2 and TRBJ2-7; the match to TRBD1 covers 10 bases. The ends lost 3 bases at V and 7 bases at J; junction bases unmatched: 6. The CDR3 totals 14 residues. Germline V gene data show CDR1 as SNHLY and CDR2 as FYNNEI.

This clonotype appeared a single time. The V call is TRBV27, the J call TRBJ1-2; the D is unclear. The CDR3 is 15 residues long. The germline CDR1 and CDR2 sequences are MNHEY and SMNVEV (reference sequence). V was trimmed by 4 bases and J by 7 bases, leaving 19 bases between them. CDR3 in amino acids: CASSSPSAPSGGYTF. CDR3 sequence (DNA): TGTGCCAGCAGTTCCCCCTCGGCCCCTTCGGGTGGCTACACCTTC.

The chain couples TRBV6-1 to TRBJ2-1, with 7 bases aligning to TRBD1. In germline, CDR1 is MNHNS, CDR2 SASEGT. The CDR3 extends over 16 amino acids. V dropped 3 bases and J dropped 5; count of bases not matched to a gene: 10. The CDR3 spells CASSDSDRAINNEQFF. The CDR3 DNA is TGTGCCAGCAGTGATTCCGACAGGGCGATAAACAATGAGCAGTTCTTC.

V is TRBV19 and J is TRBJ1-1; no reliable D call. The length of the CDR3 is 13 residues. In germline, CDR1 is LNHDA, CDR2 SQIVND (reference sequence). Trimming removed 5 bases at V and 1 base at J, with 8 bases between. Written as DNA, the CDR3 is TGTGCCAGTAGTCCAGTAGAGAACACTGAAGCTTTCTTT. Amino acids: CASSPVENTEAFF. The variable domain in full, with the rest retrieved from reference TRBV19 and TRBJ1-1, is DGGITQSPKYLFRKEGQNVTLSCEQNLNHDAMYWYRQDPGQGLRLIYYSQIVNDFQKGDIAEGYSVSREKKESFPLTVTSAQKNPTAFYLCASSPVENTEAFFGQGTRLTVV.

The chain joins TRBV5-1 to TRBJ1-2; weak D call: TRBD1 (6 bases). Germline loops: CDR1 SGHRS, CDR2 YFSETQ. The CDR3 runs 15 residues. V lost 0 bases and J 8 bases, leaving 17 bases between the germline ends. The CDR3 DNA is TGCGCCAGCAGCTTGGAGCGTGTGGACAGAGCAGGCTACACCTTC. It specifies CASSLERVDRAGYTF.

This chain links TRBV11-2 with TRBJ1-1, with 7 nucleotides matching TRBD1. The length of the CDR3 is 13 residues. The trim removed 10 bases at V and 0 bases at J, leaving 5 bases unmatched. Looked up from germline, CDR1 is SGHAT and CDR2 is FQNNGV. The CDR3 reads CATLDRVNTEAFF. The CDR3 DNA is TGTGCCACCCTAGACAGGGTGAACACTGAAGCTTTCTTT.

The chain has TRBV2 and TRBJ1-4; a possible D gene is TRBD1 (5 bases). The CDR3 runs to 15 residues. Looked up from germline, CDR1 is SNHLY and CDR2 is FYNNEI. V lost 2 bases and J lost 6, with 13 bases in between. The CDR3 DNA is TGTGCCAGCAGTGAAATCGGGGACCTTTATGAAAAACTGTTTTTT. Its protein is CASSEIGDLYEKLFF.

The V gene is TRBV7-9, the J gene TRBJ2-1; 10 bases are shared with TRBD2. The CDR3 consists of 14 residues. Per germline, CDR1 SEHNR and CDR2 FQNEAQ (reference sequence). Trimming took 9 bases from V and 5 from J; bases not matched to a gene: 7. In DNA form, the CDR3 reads TGTGCCAGTGGGCTAGCGGGAGTCGACAATGAGCAGTTCTTC. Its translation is CASGLAGVDNEQFF.

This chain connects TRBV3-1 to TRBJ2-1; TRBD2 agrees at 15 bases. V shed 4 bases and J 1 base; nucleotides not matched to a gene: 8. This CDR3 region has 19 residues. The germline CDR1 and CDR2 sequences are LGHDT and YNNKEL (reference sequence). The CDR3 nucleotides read TGTGCCAGCAGCCCCCCTGGACTAGCGGGGGGGCTTTCCTACAATGAGCAGTTCTTC. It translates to CASSPPGLAGGLSYNEQFF.

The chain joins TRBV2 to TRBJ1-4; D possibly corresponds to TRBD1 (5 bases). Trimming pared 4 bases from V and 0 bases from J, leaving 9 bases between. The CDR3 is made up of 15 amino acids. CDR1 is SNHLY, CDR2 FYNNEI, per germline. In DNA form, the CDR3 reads TGTGCCAGCAGTGTTCTCAGGGCAACTAATGAAAAACTGTTTTTT. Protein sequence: CASSVLRATNEKLFF. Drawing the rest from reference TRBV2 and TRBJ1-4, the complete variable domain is EPEVTQTPSHQVTQMGQEVILRCVPISNHLYFYWYRQILGQKVEFLVSFYNNEISEKSEIFDDQFSVERPDGSNFTLKIRSTKLEDSAMYFCASSVLRATNEKLFFGSGTQLSVL.